This T cell receptor (beta chain) came from a study of OX40 agonist ivuxolimab in advanced cancers. V lost 5 bases to trimming and J lost 6 bases, with 13 bases between them. This CDR3 has 13 residues. Germline V gene sequence: CDR1 MDHEN, CDR2 SYDVKM. Study outcomes and limitations: Dosing at 0.1 to 3.0 mg/kg was accompanied by clonal expansion of CD4+ and CD8+ blood T cells by week 6.

Assay used: immunoSEQ multiplex PCR; TCRdb lists only in-frame clones, some missing. The sample contains 48,000 or so clones, under 95% of which appear only once. A word on this clone: What it binds is not known.

Sequenced material: CD4+ or CD8+ T cells sorted from blood, taken in a trial of the OX40 agonist ivuxolimab. This chain connects TRBV28 to TRBJ1-2; D gene uncertain. The source of this sequence is an adult with an advanced solid tumor such as melanoma, head and neck, liver or kidney cancer. The chain's CDR3 is CASSLMIEDGYTF. In nucleotides, the CDR3 is TGTGCCAGCAGTCTCATGATCGAGGATGGCTACACCTTC.